This T cell receptor beta chain stems from a study of blood T cell repertoires in COVID-19. Study-wide context: The United States, Italy and Spain provided the acute and convalescent COVID-19 samples. From T cells, B-cell-depleted T cells, or PBMCs came the material, which was cDNA or gDNA.

Per the original methods: The assay estimated nucleated cells by amplifying reference gene primers. Generated by immunoSEQ multiplex PCR, the TCRdb table keeps only in-frame clones and is missing some. Clone size and the V and J calls come from that table; the DNA yielded D and trimming. The table lists 150,000 or so clones, around 80% of them singletons. There are 16 residues in the CDR3. With V trimmed by 0 bases and J by 4 bases, 5 bases remained unmatched. Germline CDR1 and CDR2: LNHNV and YYDKDF (reference sequence). Sequenced input: peripheral blood. The sequence was obtained from a woman between 70 and 85 years old with acute or convalescent COVID-19. This sequence joins TRBV15 and TRBJ2-1; TRBD2 agrees at 8 bases. The CDR3 here is CATSRDQVAGYNEQFF. CDR3 bases: TGTGCCACCAGCAGAGATCAAGTAGCGGGGTACAATGAGCAGTTCTTC.